This T cell receptor beta chain was sequenced in a study of beta chain features in type 1 diabetes. Isolated RNA was reverse transcribed in full, so expressed TCRB transcripts were sequenced. Clones were read by immunoSEQ multiplex PCR, and TCRdb kept only the in-frame ones, dropping some. The sample holds roughly 260,000 clones; about a fifth are singletons and the top ten take 0.025% to 0.035%. Concerning this clone itself: Its specificity is unknown.

Points from the study as a whole: TCRB CDR3 length was moderately but significantly reduced in all four CD4+ subsets of Type 1 diabetes patients.

The CDR3 has 15 amino acids. V lost 6 bases, J lost 5 bases, and 11 bases stayed unmatched. Germline loops: CDR1 KGHSH, CDR2 LQKENI. The V and J genes are TRBV18 and TRBJ1-2, with 8 bases that match TRBD1. The specimen sequenced was naive CD4+ T cells from blood. This TCR was sampled from a woman aged 40 to 55 with type 1 diabetes. The CDR3 DNA reads as TGTGCCAGCTCGCTGGGACAGGCCGCAGGATATGGCTACACCTTC. The encoded protein is CASSLGQAAGYGYTF.